The rows below give T cell receptor beta chains drawn from one sample of a study of beta chain features in type 1 diabetes. Using immunoSEQ multiplex PCR, the repertoire was profiled, and TCRdb retains in-frame clones only, with some absent. The table shows about 160,000 clones, with about 9% occurring only once. The sequencing sample was made of central memory CD4+ T cells from blood. The source of these receptors is a woman younger than 30 with type 1 diabetes. CDR3s include the opening cysteine and the closing phenylalanine or tryptophan. The order of the fields is clone size, V gene, D gene, J gene, CDR3 protein, CDR3 DNA. A D gene is named only where the DNA matches it firmly. A row's size may be missing; if present it is once, few, many or a size class.

clone_size: NA; v_call: TRBV27; d_call: NA; j_call: TRBJ2-7; cdr3_aa: CASSFYGSYEQYF; cdr3_nt: TGTGCCAGCAGTTTCTACGGGTCCTACGAGCAGTACTTC
clone_size: once; v_call: TRBV19; d_call: TRBD2; j_call: TRBJ2-1; cdr3_aa: CASPQVGLIFFNEQFF; cdr3_nt: TGTGCCAGTCCTCAGGTGGGACTAATATTTTTCAATGAGCAGTTCTTC
clone_size: few; v_call: TRBV25-1; d_call: TRBD1; j_call: TRBJ2-7; cdr3_aa: CASSRQGAGYEQYF; cdr3_nt: TGTGCCAGCAGCCGACAGGGGGCGGGTTACGAGCAGTACTTC
clone_size: NA; v_call: TRBV4-1; d_call: NA; j_call: TRBJ2-1; cdr3_aa: CASSQKLGGGLSAKDEQFF; cdr3_nt: TGCGCCAGCAGCCAAAAGTTAGGGGGGGGTCTCTCGGCTAAGGATGAGCAGTTCTTC
clone_size: few; v_call: TRBV18; d_call: NA; j_call: TRBJ2-5; cdr3_aa: CASSPPYREETQYF; cdr3_nt: TGTGCCAGCTCACCTCCCTACAGAGAAGAGACCCAGTACTTC
clone_size: few; v_call: TRBV28; d_call: TRBD2; j_call: TRBJ2-2; cdr3_aa: CASWGGTGELFF; cdr3_nt: TGTGCCAGCTGGGGGGGCACCGGGGAGCTGTTTTTT
clone_size: NA; v_call: TRBV7-6; d_call: TRBD2; j_call: TRBJ2-5; cdr3_aa: CASSLGLAGAQETQYF; cdr3_nt: TGTGCCAGCAGCTTAGGACTAGCGGGCGCCCAAGAGACCCAGTACTTC
clone_size: few; v_call: TRBV7-2; d_call: NA; j_call: TRBJ1-2; cdr3_aa: CASSFAATDEGGYTF; cdr3_nt: TGTGCCAGCAGCTTTGCGGCGACGGATGAGGGTGGCTACACCTTC
clone_size: few; v_call: TRBV6-5; d_call: TRBD1; j_call: TRBJ1-5; cdr3_aa: CASSWDSTGNQPQHF; cdr3_nt: TGTGCCAGCAGTTGGGACAGTACGGGCAATCAGCCCCAGCATTTT
clone_size: few; v_call: TRBV14; d_call: NA; j_call: TRBJ2-1; cdr3_aa: CASSQDPTVSGVGYNEQFF; cdr3_nt: TGTGCCAGCAGCCAAGATCCGACGGTATCGGGAGTAGGTTACAATGAGCAGTTCTTC
clone_size: few; v_call: TRBV14; d_call: TRBD1; j_call: TRBJ1-3; cdr3_aa: CASSHWTGRNTIYF; cdr3_nt: TGTGCCAGCAGCCACTGGACAGGTCGAAACACCATATATTTT
clone_size: NA; v_call: TRBV4-3; d_call: TRBD2; j_call: TRBJ2-7; cdr3_aa: CASSQGPTAGGYEQYF; cdr3_nt: TGCGCCAGCAGCCAAGGCCCGACGGCGGGAGGTTACGAGCAGTACTTC
clone_size: NA; v_call: TRBV2; d_call: TRBD2; j_call: TRBJ2-1; cdr3_aa: CASSKYSGGADEQFF; cdr3_nt: TGTGCCAGCAGCAAGTATAGCGGGGGGGCAGATGAGCAGTTCTTC
clone_size: few; v_call: TRBV7-6; d_call: NA; j_call: TRBJ1-1; cdr3_aa: CASSAREDTEAFF; cdr3_nt: TGTGCCAGCAGCGCGAGGGAGGACACTGAAGCTTTCTTT
clone_size: few; v_call: TRBV10-3; d_call: NA; j_call: TRBJ1-5; cdr3_aa: CAISGGGNQPQHF; cdr3_nt: TGTGCCATCAGTGGAGGGGGTAATCAGCCCCAGCATTTT
clone_size: few; v_call: TRBV11-1; d_call: TRBD1; j_call: TRBJ2-1; cdr3_aa: CASTLRDREAHNEQFF; cdr3_nt: TGTGCCAGCACCCTTAGGGACAGGGAAGCCCACAATGAGCAGTTCTTC
clone_size: few; v_call: TRBV7-2; d_call: TRBD2; j_call: TRBJ2-3; cdr3_aa: CASSFSGGPSTDTQYF; cdr3_nt: TGTGCCAGCAGCTTCAGCGGGGGGCCCAGCACAGATACGCAGTATTTT
clone_size: NA; v_call: TRBV28; d_call: TRBD1; j_call: TRBJ2-7; cdr3_aa: CATSRPGQGLIEQYF; cdr3_nt: TGTGCCACTTCACGTCCGGGACAGGGACTTATCGAGCAGTACTTC
clone_size: few; v_call: TRBV28; d_call: NA; j_call: TRBJ2-7; cdr3_aa: CASSLITYEQYF; cdr3_nt: TGTGCCAGCAGTTTAATTACCTACGAGCAGTACTTC
clone_size: NA; v_call: TRBV2; d_call: NA; j_call: TRBJ1-1; cdr3_aa: CASSEWAGLEAFF; cdr3_nt: TGTGCCAGCAGTGAATGGGCAGGGCTCGAAGCTTTCTTT
clone_size: NA; v_call: TRBV27; d_call: TRBD2; j_call: TRBJ2-1; cdr3_aa: CASSSGLVGSYNEQFF; cdr3_nt: TGTGCCAGCAGTTCGGGACTAGTCGGGTCCTACAATGAGCAGTTCTTC
clone_size: few; v_call: TRBV6-6; d_call: TRBD1; j_call: TRBJ2-7; cdr3_aa: CASSGTGEGTLYEQYF; cdr3_nt: TGTGCCAGCAGTGGGACAGGCGAGGGCACTCTCTACGAGCAGTACTTC
clone_size: few; v_call: TRBV30; d_call: NA; j_call: TRBJ2-2; cdr3_aa: CAWARTGELFF; cdr3_nt: TGTGCCTGGGCCCGGACCGGGGAGCTGTTTTTT
clone_size: NA; v_call: TRBV30; d_call: NA; j_call: TRBJ1-3; cdr3_aa: CAWSLSSGNTIYF; cdr3_nt: TGTGCCTGGAGTCTGAGCTCTGGAAACACCATATATTTT